Following are 10 T cell receptor beta chains from one sample sequenced in a study of T-cell memory formation after mild COVID-19. TCRdb independently ran MiXCR on the 5' RACE reads; one entry per CDR3 protein. The repertoire has about 180,000 distinct CDR3 sequences, 16% of them found once; the top ten carry 2% to 2.5%. Sequencing input: PBMCs or a T cell subset sorted from them (not recorded which). These receptors came from an adult woman who had mild COVID-19 (a few samples of this study predate the infection). Cell type and time point are not known.

The chain couples TRBV6-5 to TRBJ2-1; TRBD1 matches at 7 bases. V was pared by 6 bases and J by 12 bases, with 11 bases of the junction left unmatched. The CDR3 loop spans 13 amino acids. The germline gives CDR1 MNHEY, CDR2 SVGAGI. CDR3 sequence (DNA): TGTGCCAGCAGCCAAAACCCGGGACAGCGGCAGTTCTTC. Translating gives CASSQNPGQRQFF.

This clonotype was seen a few times. This rearrangement joins TRBV5-6 to TRBJ1-1; weak D call: TRBD1 (6 bases). The CDR3 totals 16 residues. CDR1 is SGHDT and CDR2 is YYEEEE in the germline V gene. Trimming left V 4 bases short and J 0 bases short, with 16 bases between. The CDR3 is CASSRPRTAMNTEAFF. The CDR3, as DNA: TGTGCCAGCAGCCGACCCCGGACAGCGATGAACACTGAAGCTTTCTTT.

The J gene is TRBJ2-2, the V gene TRBV14; 12 bases map to TRBD1. Germline V gives CDR1 SGHDN, CDR2 FVKESK. The J segment lost 14 bases and the V segment lost 1 base, leaving 5 bases of the junction unmatched. The length of the CDR3 is 14 residues. CDR3 sequence reads: CASSQAGQGAVLFF. In DNA form, the CDR3 reads TGTGCCAGCAGCCAAGCGGGACAGGGGGCCGTACTGTTTTTT.

In this sample, this clonotype turned up many times. The chain carries TRBV7-3 and TRBJ2-1; TRBD2 matches 9 bases. The CDR3 runs 16 residues. Germline CDR1 and CDR2: SGHTA and FQGTGA. With V trimmed by 2 bases and J by 6 bases, 8 bases remained unmatched. The CDR3: CASSLQGTSPLNEQFF. The CDR3 region has the DNA TGTGCCAGCAGCTTACAGGGGACTAGCCCCCTCAATGAGCAGTTCTTC.

The chain couples TRBV18 to TRBJ2-1; TRBD2 matches 12 bases. V shed 1 base and J 3 bases; nucleotides not matched to a gene: 10. Germline CDR1 reads KGHSH; CDR2 reads LQKENI. CDR3 length: 19 residues. CDR3 loop: CASSPRSWTSGADYNEQFF. The CDR3 coding sequence is TGTGCCAGCTCACCACGGTCGTGGACTAGCGGGGCCGACTACAATGAGCAGTTCTTC.

This clonotype was counted a few times. The chain has TRBV10-3 and TRBJ2-1; D unclear. Germline CDR1 and CDR2: ENHRY and SYGVKD. The CDR3 length is 15 residues. V was trimmed by 0 bases and J by 7 bases, leaving 13 bases between them. CDR3 sequence: CAISESPSLGNEQFF. The CDR3 DNA reads as TGTGCCATCAGTGAGTCGCCCTCCTTGGGTAATGAGCAGTTCTTC.

This clonotype was seen many times. This rearrangement joins TRBV7-8 to TRBJ2-3; 7 bases are shared with TRBD1. Trimming took 5 bases from V and 1 from J; bases not matched to a gene: 6. The CDR3 loop spans 15 amino acids. Germline V gene data show CDR1 as SGHVS and CDR2 as FQNEAQ. Here the CDR3 reads CASSPTQGGTDTQYF. CDR3 nucleotides: TGTGCCAGCAGCCCGACTCAGGGGGGCACAGATACGCAGTATTTT.

This clonotype has only a few counts. The V gene is TRBV21-1, the J gene TRBJ2-1; TRBD1 reflects the table's D call only, with no check against the DNA. TRBV21-1 is labeled a pseudogene. CDR3 size: 14 residues. The CDR3 DNA sequence: TGTGCCAGCACCCCCGGGGGGTACAACAATGAGCAGTTCTTC. Its protein product is CASTPGGYNNEQFF.

There are a few counts of this clonotype. The chain is built from TRBV12-3 or TRBV12-4 and TRBJ2-2; the match to TRBD2 covers 8 bases. This CDR3 comprises 14 residues. V gave up 6 bases and J gave up 6 bases; unmatched junction bases: 6. The CDR3 here is CASRGTSRAGELFF. The CDR3 DNA is TGTGCCAGCAGAGGGACTAGTCGTGCCGGGGAGCTGTTTTTT.

This sequence joins TRBV4-3 and TRBJ2-3; a possible D gene is TRBD1 (7 bases). The germline gives CDR1 LGHNA, CDR2 YSLEER. This CDR3 contains 17 residues. Deletions cut 1 base from V and 0 bases from J, with 14 bases between. Written as DNA, the CDR3 is TGCGCCAGCAGCCAAGCAGGGGGTCTAGCGAGCACAGATACGCAGTATTTT. This translates into CASSQAGGLASTDTQYF.